The 12 T cell receptor beta chains listed next were all sequenced from one sample in a study of cytomegalovirus exposure and HLA in healthy donors. With 60 Vbeta and 13 Jbeta primers, the PCR was carried out. Sequencing used immunoSEQ multiplex PCR; TCRdb keeps in-frame clones, though not all of them. This table holds about 200,000 clones. Material for sequencing was PBMCs. The receptors were gathered from a boy under 18 in good health and CMV-seronegative.

V is TRBV7-2 and J is TRBJ1-2, with a tentative D call TRBD1 (6 bases). From germline, CDR1 is SGHTA and CDR2 FQGNSA. The CDR3 is 15 residues long. V dropped 0 bases and J dropped 2 bases, with 10 bases sitting between them. The CDR3 DNA sequence: TGTGCCAGCAGCTTAGCTGCAGGGGAGAACTATGGCTACACCTTC. Its protein is CASSLAAGENYGYTF.

The rearrangement uses TRBV5-1 and TRBJ2-7; TRBD1 matches at 8 bases. CDR3 length equals 15 residues. V dropped 4 bases and J dropped 4; count of bases not matched to a gene: 10. Germline lookup yields CDR1 SGHRS and CDR2 YFSETQ. The CDR3 sequence is CASSIGQGSTYEQYF. The DNA of the CDR3 is TGCGCCAGCAGCATCGGACAGGGATCCACTTACGAGCAGTACTTC.

This chain uses TRBV6-4 with TRBJ2-3, with TRBD1 as a possible D gene (6 bases). CDR1 MRHNA and CDR2 SNTAGT come from the germline V gene. V was pared by 3 bases and J by 4 bases, with 11 bases between. The CDR3 is made up of 14 amino acids. The CDR3 DNA reads TGTGCCAGCAGTGAACAGGGAGAGGCAGATACGCAGTATTTT. It encodes CASSEQGEADTQYF.

This chain joins TRBV27 and TRBJ2-5; the D gene is possibly TRBD2 (7 bases). V was cut by 1 base and J by 5 bases, with 26 bases left in between. Germline values: CDR1 MNHEY, CDR2 SMNVEV (reference sequence). CDR3 length equals 19 residues. The CDR3 reads CASSLLGGNRGRGRETQYF. CDR3 DNA: TGTGCCAGCAGTTTATTGGGGGGGAATCGAGGCAGGGGCCGGGAGACCCAGTACTTC.

The gene calls are TRBV7-2 and TRBJ2-5, with TRBD1 matching 7 bases. This CDR3 region has 15 residues. V shed 5 bases, J shed 7 bases, and the junction held 13 bases outside the gene matches. Germline CDR1 is SGHTA and CDR2 is FQGNSA. The CDR3: CASSPWDSLGRTQYF. In DNA form, the CDR3 reads TGTGCCAGCAGCCCCTGGGACAGCCTCGGCCGGACCCAGTACTTC. Variable domain in full (rest from reference TRBV7-2 and TRBJ2-5): GAGVSQSPSNKVTEKGKDVELRCDPISGHTALYWYRQSLGQGLEFLIYFQGNSAPDKSGLPSDRFSAERTGGSVSTLTIQRTQQEDSAVYLCASSPWDSLGRTQYFGPGTRLLVL.

The chain combines TRBV15 with TRBJ1-4, with 9 positions matching TRBD1. Trimming cost V 5 bases and J 4 bases; bases outside gene matches: 5. This CDR3 has 15 residues. The V gene's germline CDR1 is LNHNV and CDR2 YYDKDF (reference sequence). CDR3 nucleotide sequence: TGTGCCACCAGCTCCCGGGACAGGGTTAATGAAAAACTGTTTTTT. Its translation is CATSSRDRVNEKLFF.

This rearrangement joins TRBV4-1 to TRBJ1-2; D may be TRBD1 (6 bases). From germline, CDR1 is MGHRA and CDR2 YSYEKL. With 0 bases removed from V and 3 bases from J, the gap between germline ends came to 11 bases. The length of the CDR3 is 15 residues. CDR3 amino acids: CASSQDGRGDYGYTF. CDR3 bases: TGCGCCAGCAGCCAAGATGGCAGGGGCGACTATGGCTACACCTTC.

V is TRBV30 and J is TRBJ2-5, with 8 bases aligning to TRBD1. The germline gives CDR1 GTSNPN, CDR2 SVGIG (reference sequence). V lost 3 bases and J lost 10; bases outside the gene matches: 25. The CDR3 has 18 amino acids. Here the CDR3 reads CAWSAFYPPGTGGPIQYF. DNA of the CDR3: TGTGCCTGGAGCGCATTCTATCCACCCGGGACAGGTGGGCCCATCCAGTACTTC.

V is TRBV7-3 and J is TRBJ2-2, with TRBD1 matching over 8 bases. V shed 2 bases, J shed 6 bases, and the junction held 8 bases outside the gene matches. The CDR3 runs 16 residues. From germline, CDR1 is SGHTA and CDR2 FQGTGA. CDR3 amino acids: CASSLLGQGAPGELFF. CDR3 in DNA: TGTGCCAGCAGCTTATTGGGCCAGGGGGCCCCCGGGGAGCTGTTTTTT.

V usage is TRBV5-1 and J usage is TRBJ2-1; 11 nucleotides match TRBD2. Looked up from germline, CDR1 is SGHRS and CDR2 is YFSETQ. Trimming removed 6 bases from V and 0 bases from J; junction bases left unmatched: 14. The CDR3 is 19 residues long. DNA for the CDR3: TGCGCCAGCACCCCTTGGTCACTAGCGGGGGATGGCTCCTACAATGAGCAGTTCTTC. Its protein product is CASTPWSLAGDGSYNEQFF.

The chain carries TRBV27 and TRBJ1-5; D perhaps matches TRBD1 (5 bases). This CDR3 is 13 amino acids long. V was clipped by 11 bases and J by 5 bases, with 16 bases between them. The germline gives CDR1 MNHEY, CDR2 SMNVEV (reference sequence). The CDR3 DNA sequence: TGTGCCCGCCCCCTTTTCAGGGATCAGCCCCAGCATTTT. It is translated as CARPLFRDQPQHF.

The chain joins TRBV7-9 to TRBJ2-7; D might be TRBD1 (6 bases). The CDR3 runs 15 residues. Germline V gene lookup returns CDR1 SEHNR and CDR2 FQNEAQ (reference sequence). Trimming pared 0 bases from V and 7 bases from J, leaving 16 bases between. The CDR3 here is CASSLARQGPGEQYF. CDR3 nucleotide sequence: TGTGCCAGCAGCTTAGCGCGCCAGGGGCCGGGGGAGCAGTACTTC.